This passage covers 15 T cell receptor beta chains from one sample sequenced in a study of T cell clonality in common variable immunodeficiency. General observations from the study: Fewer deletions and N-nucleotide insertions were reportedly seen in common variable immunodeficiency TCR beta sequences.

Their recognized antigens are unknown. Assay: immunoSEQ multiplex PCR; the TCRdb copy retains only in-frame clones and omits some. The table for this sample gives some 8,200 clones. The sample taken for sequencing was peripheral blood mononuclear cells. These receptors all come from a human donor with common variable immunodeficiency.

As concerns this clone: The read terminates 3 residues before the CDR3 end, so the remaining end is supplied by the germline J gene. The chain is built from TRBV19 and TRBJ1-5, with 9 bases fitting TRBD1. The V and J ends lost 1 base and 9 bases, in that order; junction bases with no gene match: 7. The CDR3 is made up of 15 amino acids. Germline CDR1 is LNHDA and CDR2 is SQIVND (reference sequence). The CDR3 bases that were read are TGTGCCAGTAGTATAGGGACAGGGGTTACTGGGCCC. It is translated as CASSIGTGVTGP. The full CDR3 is CASSIGTGVTGPQHF.

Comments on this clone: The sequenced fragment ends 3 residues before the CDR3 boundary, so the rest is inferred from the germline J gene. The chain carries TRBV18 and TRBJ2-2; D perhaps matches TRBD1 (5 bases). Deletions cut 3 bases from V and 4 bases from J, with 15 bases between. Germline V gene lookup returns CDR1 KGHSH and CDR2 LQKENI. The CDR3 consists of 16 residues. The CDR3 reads CASSPPTRASTGELFF. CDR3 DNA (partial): TGTGCCAGCTCACCCCCGACCAGGGCCTCCACCGGGGAG.

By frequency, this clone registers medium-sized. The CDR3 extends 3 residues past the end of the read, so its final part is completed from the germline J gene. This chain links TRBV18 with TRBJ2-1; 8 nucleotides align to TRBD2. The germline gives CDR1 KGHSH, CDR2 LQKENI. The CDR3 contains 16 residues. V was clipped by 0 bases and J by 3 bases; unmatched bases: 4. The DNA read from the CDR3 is TGTGCCAGCTCACCACCAGGGCGGGGGGACTACAATGAG. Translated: CASSPPGRGDYNE. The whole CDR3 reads CASSPPGRGDYNEQFF.

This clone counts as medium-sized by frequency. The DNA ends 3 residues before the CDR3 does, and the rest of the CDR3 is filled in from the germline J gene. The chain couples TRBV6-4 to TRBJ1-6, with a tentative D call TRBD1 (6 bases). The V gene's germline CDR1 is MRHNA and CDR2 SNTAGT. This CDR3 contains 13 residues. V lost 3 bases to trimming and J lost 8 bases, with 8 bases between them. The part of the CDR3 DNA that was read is TGTGCCAGCAGTGAAAACAGGGATTCACCC. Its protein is CASSENRDSP. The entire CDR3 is CASSENRDSPLHF.

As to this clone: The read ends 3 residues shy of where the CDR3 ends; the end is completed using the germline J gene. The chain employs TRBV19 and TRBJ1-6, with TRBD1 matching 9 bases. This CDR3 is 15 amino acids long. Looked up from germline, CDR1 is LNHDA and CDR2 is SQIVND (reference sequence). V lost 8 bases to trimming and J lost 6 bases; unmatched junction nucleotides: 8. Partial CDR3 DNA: TGTGCCAGTGGAGCACAGGGGGCGAGTAATTCACCC. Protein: CASGAQGASNSP. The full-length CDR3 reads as CASGAQGASNSPLHF.

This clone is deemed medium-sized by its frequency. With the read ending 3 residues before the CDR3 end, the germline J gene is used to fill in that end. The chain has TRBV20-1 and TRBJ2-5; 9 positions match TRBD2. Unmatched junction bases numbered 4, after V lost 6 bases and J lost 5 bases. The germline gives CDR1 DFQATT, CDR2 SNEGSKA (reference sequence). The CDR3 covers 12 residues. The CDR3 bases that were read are TGCAGTGCCGCGGGAGGGGGTGAGACC. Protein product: CSAAGGGET. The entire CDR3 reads CSAAGGGETQYF.

CDR3 residues: CASSIGVREKLFF. The CDR3 bases that were read are TGTGCCAGTAGTATTGGTGTTCGGGAAAAA. V usage is TRBV19 and J usage is TRBJ1-4, with D unresolved. The CDR3 end lies 3 residues beyond the end of the read and is filled in from the germline J gene. The CDR3 sequence is 13 residues long. The germline V gene encodes CDR1 LNHDA and CDR2 SQIVND (reference sequence). Trimming removed 3 bases from V and 8 bases from J, with 10 bases in between.

Incomplete CDR3 DNA: TGTGCCAGTAGTATGACAGGGGGCTTTGGC. It is translated as CASSMTGGFG. The whole CDR3 sequence is CASSMTGGFGYTF. V gene TRBV19 combines with J gene TRBJ1-2; 10 nucleotides agree with TRBD1. The observed sequence ends 3 residues before the CDR3 terminus, with the missing tail filled in from the germline J gene. Germline V gene lookup returns CDR1 LNHDA and CDR2 SQIVND (reference sequence). Unmatched junction bases numbered 2, after V lost 3 bases and J lost 7 bases. There are 13 residues in the CDR3.

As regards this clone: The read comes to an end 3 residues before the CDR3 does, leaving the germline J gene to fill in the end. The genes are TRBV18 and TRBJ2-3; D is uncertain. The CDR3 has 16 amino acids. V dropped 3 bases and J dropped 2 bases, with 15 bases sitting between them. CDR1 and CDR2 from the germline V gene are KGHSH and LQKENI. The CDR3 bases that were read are TGTGCCAGCTCACCCCAGAGTGGCGGTACCACAGATACG. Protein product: CASSPQSGGTTDT. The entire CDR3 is CASSPQSGGTTDTQYF.

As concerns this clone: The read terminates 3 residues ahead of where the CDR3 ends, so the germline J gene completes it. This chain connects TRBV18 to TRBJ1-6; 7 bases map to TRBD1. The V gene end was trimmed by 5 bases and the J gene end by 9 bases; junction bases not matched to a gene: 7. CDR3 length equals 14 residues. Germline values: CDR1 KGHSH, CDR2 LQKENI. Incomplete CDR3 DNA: TGTGCCAGCTCAGCCGACAGGGACGGTTCACCC. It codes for CASSADRDGSP. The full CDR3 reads CASSADRDGSPLHF.

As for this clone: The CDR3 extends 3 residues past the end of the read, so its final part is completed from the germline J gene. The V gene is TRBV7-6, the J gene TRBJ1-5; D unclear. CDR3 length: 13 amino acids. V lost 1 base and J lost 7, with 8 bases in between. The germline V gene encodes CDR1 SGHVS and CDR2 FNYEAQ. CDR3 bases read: TGTGCCAGCAGCTTAGGAGGGTTCCAGCCC. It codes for CASSLGGFQP. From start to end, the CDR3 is CASSLGGFQPQHF.

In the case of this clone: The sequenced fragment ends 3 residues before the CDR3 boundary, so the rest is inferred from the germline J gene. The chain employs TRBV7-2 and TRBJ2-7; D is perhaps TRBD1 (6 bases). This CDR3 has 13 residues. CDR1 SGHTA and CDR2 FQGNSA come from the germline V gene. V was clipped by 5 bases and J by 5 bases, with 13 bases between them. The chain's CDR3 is CASSISGGHEQYF. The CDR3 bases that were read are TGTGCCAGCAGCATTAGTGGGGGCCACGAG.

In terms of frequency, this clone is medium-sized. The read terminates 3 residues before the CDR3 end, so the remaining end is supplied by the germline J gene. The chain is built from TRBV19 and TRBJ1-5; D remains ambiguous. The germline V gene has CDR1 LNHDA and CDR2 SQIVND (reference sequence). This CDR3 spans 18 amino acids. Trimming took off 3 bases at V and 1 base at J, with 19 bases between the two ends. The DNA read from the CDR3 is TGTGCCAGTAGTATTCGTTTTGACTCCTGGTGGAGCAATCAGCCC. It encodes CASSIRFDSWWSNQP. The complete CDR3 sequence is CASSIRFDSWWSNQPQHF.

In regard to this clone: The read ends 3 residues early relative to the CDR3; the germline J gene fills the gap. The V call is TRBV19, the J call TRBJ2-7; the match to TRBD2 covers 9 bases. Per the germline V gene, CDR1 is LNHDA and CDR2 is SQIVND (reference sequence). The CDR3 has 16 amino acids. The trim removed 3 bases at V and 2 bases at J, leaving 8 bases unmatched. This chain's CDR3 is CASSMMVAGGTYEQYF. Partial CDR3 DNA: TGTGCCAGTAGTATGATGGTGGCGGGAGGGACCTACGAG.

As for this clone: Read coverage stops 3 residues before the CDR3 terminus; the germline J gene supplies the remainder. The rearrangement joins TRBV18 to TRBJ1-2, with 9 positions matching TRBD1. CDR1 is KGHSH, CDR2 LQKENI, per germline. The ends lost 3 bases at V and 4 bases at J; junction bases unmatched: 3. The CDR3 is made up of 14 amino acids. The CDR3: CASSPGQGTYGYTF. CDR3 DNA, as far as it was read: TGTGCCAGCTCACCTGGACAGGGGACCTATGGC.